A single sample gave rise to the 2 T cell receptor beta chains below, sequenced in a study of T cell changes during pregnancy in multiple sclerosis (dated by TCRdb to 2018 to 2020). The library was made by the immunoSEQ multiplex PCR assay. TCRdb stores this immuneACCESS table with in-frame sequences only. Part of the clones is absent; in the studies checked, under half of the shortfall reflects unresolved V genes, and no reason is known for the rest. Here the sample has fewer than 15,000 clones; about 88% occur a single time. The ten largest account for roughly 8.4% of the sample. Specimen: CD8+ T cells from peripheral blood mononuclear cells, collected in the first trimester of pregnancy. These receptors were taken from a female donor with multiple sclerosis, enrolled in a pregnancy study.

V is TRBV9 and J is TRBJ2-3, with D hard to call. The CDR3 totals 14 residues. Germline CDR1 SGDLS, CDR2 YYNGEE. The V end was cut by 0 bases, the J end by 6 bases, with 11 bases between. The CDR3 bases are TGTGCCAGCAGCGTAGGGAGTGCTCGCGATACGCAGTATTTT. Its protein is CASSVGSARDTQYF. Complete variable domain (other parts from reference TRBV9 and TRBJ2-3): DSGVTQTPKHLITATGQRVTLRCSPRSGDLSVYWYQQSLDQGLQFLIQYYNGEERAKGNILERFSAQQFPDLHSELNLSSLELGDSALYFCASSVGSARDTQYFGPGTRLTVL.

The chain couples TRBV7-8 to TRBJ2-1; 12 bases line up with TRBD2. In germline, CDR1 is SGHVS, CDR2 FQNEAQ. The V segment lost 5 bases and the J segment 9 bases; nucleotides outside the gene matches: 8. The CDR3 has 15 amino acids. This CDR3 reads CASSLPSGGATEQFF. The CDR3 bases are TGTGCCAGCAGCCTCCCTAGCGGGGGGGCCACTGAGCAGTTCTTC.